In its sample, the clone carrying this T cell receptor beta chain was seen once. Its antigen is unknown. Germline CDR1 ENHRY, CDR2 SYGVKD. V gave up 7 bases and J gave up 4 bases; unmatched junction bases: 6. The CDR3 covers 15 residues. This sample is drawn from a study of OX40 agonist ivuxolimab in advanced cancers. Study findings and constraints: At 0.1 to 3.0 mg/kg and by week 6, clonal expansion occurred in CD4+ and CD8+ blood T cells. Expanded clones were, on average, more numerous among CD8+ T cells than CD4+.

The method was immunoSEQ multiplex PCR; TCRdb's version includes in-frame clones alone and lacks a portion of them. The table lists approximately 23,000 clones, roughly 86% of them singletons. The rearrangement uses TRBV10-3 and TRBJ2-2; 10 bases are shared with TRBD1. The clonotype comes from an adult with an advanced solid tumor such as melanoma, head and neck, liver or kidney cancer. The sample was CD4+ or CD8+ T cells sorted from blood, taken in a trial of the OX40 agonist ivuxolimab. The CDR3 bases are TGTGCCATCAAACCGACAGGGGGCAGCACCGGGGAGCTGTTTTTT. It is translated as CAIKPTGGSTGELFF.